Included here is one TCR beta chain sequence, with context. As yet, its antigen is unknown. This sample stems from a study of T-cell memory formation after mild COVID-19. Study observations and caveats: Mainly in CM and EM were contracting CD4+ clones; CD8+ were in EMRA.

Each CDR3 protein gets one entry after TCRdb re-called the 5' RACE reads with MiXCR. The sample has just under 550,000 distinct CDR3 sequences, over 20% seen once. Trimming cost V 1 base and J 7 bases, with 11 bases left between them. The length of the CDR3 is 14 residues. Germline V gene lookup returns CDR1 MGHRA and CDR2 YSYEKL. This TCR was sampled from an adult woman who had mild COVID-19 (a few samples of this study predate the infection). Cell type and time point are not known. The chain carries TRBV4-1 and TRBJ1-5; no clear D gene. Sequencing used PBMCs or a T cell subset sorted from them (not recorded which). The CDR3 sequence: CASSQVKGVQPQHF. As DNA, the CDR3 is TGCGCCAGCAGCCAAGTGAAAGGCGTCCAGCCCCAGCATTTT.